The clone carrying this T cell receptor (beta chain) has only a few counts. Its specificity is not known. This specimen belongs to a study of sequential checkpoint blockade in melanoma. Broader study findings: In arm A, pretreatment tumor clonality was associated with response. Mutational load did not correlate with tumor T-cell fraction or clonality.

The treatment: randomized to nivolumab then ipilimumab (arm A) or the reverse (arm B). The method was immunoSEQ multiplex PCR; TCRdb's version includes in-frame clones alone and lacks a portion of them. The sample includes over 10,000 clones, around a fifth of them seen just once. The receptor was isolated from a human donor with melanoma. The specimen comprised tumor tissue (inferred from file names), sampled from a patient given nivolumab and ipilimumab in sequence.

The CDR3 coding sequence is TGTGCCAGCAGTTTCCCTGGACAGGCAGGCTACACCTTC. Protein sequence: CASSFPGQAGYTF. The chain links TRBV6-8 to TRBJ1-2, with 7 bases fitting TRBD1. J was trimmed by 8 bases and V by 4 bases; bases with no gene match: 7. The V gene's germline CDR1 is MNHGY and CDR2 SAAAGT. The CDR3 contains 13 residues.